This is a list of T cell receptor beta chains from one sample in a study of shared clonotypes between healthy human individuals. Data came from immunoSEQ multiplex PCR; TCRdb stores just in-frame clones and leaves some out. Here the sample spans about 2 million clones, 90% to 95% being singletons. Sequences were obtained from naive CD4+ T cells sorted from blood. These receptors originate from a man aged 18 to 30 in good health. The CDR3 runs from the conserved cysteine through the conserved F or W. Each record gives: clone size, D gene, J gene, V gene, CDR3 protein, CDR3 DNA. D genes are given only for firm matches. Expanded clones are given a class, and other clones once, few, many or no size at all.

clone size: .
D gene: .
J gene: TRBJ1-4
V gene: TRBV12-5
CDR3 protein: CASGLGRQVGPGNEKLFF
CDR3 DNA: TGTGCTAGTGGTTTGGGCCGACAAGTAGGTCCAGGTAATGAAAAACTGTTTTTT

clone size: .
D gene: .
J gene: TRBJ2-2
V gene: TRBV7-2
CDR3 protein: CASRLKGTPGSGELFF
CDR3 DNA: TGTGCCAGCAGATTAAAAGGGACCCCAGGCTCCGGGGAGCTGTTTTTT

clone size: .
D gene: TRBD2
J gene: TRBJ2-1
V gene: TRBV5-4
CDR3 protein: CASSPSAGVSYNEQFF
CDR3 DNA: TGTGCCAGCAGCCCCTCTGCGGGAGTAAGCTACAATGAGCAGTTCTTC

clone size: .
D gene: .
J gene: TRBJ2-7
V gene: TRBV10-2
CDR3 protein: CASSEPQGTSGEQYF
CDR3 DNA: TGCGCCAGCAGTGAGCCCCAGGGGACCTCCGGCGAGCAGTACTTC

clone size: once
D gene: .
J gene: TRBJ2-5
V gene: TRBV29-1
CDR3 protein: CSVAPGETQYF
CDR3 DNA: TGCAGCGTTGCCCCCGGAGAGACCCAGTACTTC

clone size: .
D gene: .
J gene: TRBJ2-7
V gene: TRBV4-1
CDR3 protein: CASSQDSTTTLYEQYF
CDR3 DNA: TGCGCCAGCAGCCAAGACTCGACAACGACTCTCTACGAGCAGTACTTC

clone size: .
D gene: .
J gene: TRBJ1-1
V gene: TRBV5-1
CDR3 protein: CASSSDMNTEAFF
CDR3 DNA: TGCGCCAGCAGCTCGGACATGAACACTGAAGCTTTCTTT

clone size: .
D gene: .
J gene: TRBJ2-3
V gene: TRBV5-1
CDR3 protein: CASSFTSLDTQYF
CDR3 DNA: TGCGCCAGCAGCTTCACGTCCCTCGATACGCAGTATTTT

clone size: .
D gene: TRBD2
J gene: TRBJ2-1
V gene: TRBV7-6
CDR3 protein: CASSPGGGSGARNEQFF
CDR3 DNA: TGTGCCAGCAGCCCGGGCGGGGGTAGCGGGGCCAGAAATGAGCAGTTCTTC

clone size: .
D gene: .
J gene: TRBJ2-7
V gene: TRBV11-2
CDR3 protein: CASSLTDPPADLEQYF
CDR3 DNA: TGTGCCAGCAGCTTGACGGACCCTCCTGCAGACCTGGAGCAGTACTTC

clone size: .
D gene: TRBD2
J gene: TRBJ2-2
V gene: TRBV9
CDR3 protein: CASIPGEGSAGGELFF
CDR3 DNA: TGTGCCAGCATCCCCGGGGAGGGGTCAGCTGGCGGGGAGCTGTTTTTT

clone size: .
D gene: TRBD2
J gene: TRBJ2-1
V gene: TRBV7-2
CDR3 protein: CASSLGPGVAGLEQFF
CDR3 DNA: TGTGCCAGCAGCTTAGGGCCGGGGGTAGCGGGATTAGAGCAGTTCTTC

clone size: once
D gene: .
J gene: TRBJ2-3
V gene: TRBV20-1
CDR3 protein: CSASGVDTQYF
CDR3 DNA: TGCAGTGCCTCGGGAGTGGATACGCAGTATTTT

clone size: .
D gene: .
J gene: TRBJ2-2
V gene: TRBV7-2
CDR3 protein: CASSLVGRGLAGELFF
CDR3 DNA: TGTGCCAGCAGCTTAGTGGGCAGAGGGTTGGCCGGGGAGCTGTTTTTT

clone size: .
D gene: TRBD2
J gene: TRBJ2-1
V gene: TRBV4-1
CDR3 protein: CASSPGTSGLNEQFF
CDR3 DNA: TGCGCCAGCAGCCCAGGGACTAGCGGGCTCAATGAGCAGTTCTTC

clone size: .
D gene: TRBD1
J gene: TRBJ2-7
V gene: TRBV10-3
CDR3 protein: CAISTGTGGEEQYF
CDR3 DNA: TGTGCCATCAGTACCGGGACAGGGGGTGAGGAGCAGTACTTC

clone size: many
D gene: TRBD1
J gene: TRBJ2-5
V gene: TRBV5-4
CDR3 protein: CASSPDLGTAETQYF
CDR3 DNA: TGTGCCAGCAGCCCGGACCTCGGGACAGCAGAGACCCAGTACTTC

clone size: .
D gene: TRBD1
J gene: TRBJ1-6
V gene: TRBV6-6
CDR3 protein: CASSYRGTDSPLHF
CDR3 DNA: TGTGCCAGCAGTTACAGGGGGACAGATTCACCCCTCCACTTT

clone size: .
D gene: .
J gene: TRBJ2-7
V gene: TRBV5-1
CDR3 protein: CASSLVGILYEQYF
CDR3 DNA: TGCGCCAGCAGCTTGGTAGGGATACTCTACGAGCAGTACTTC

clone size: .
D gene: TRBD1
J gene: TRBJ1-1
V gene: TRBV28
CDR3 protein: CASRQGALIGTEAFF
CDR3 DNA: TGTGCCAGCAGACAGGGGGCGCTGATAGGCACTGAAGCTTTCTTT

clone size: .
D gene: .
J gene: TRBJ2-7
V gene: TRBV19
CDR3 protein: CASRSTDSYEQYF
CDR3 DNA: TGTGCCAGTAGATCGACTGACTCCTACGAGCAGTACTTC